A selection of T cell receptor beta chains follows, all from one sample in a study of graft-versus-host responses after intestinal transplantation. Libraries were prepared by immunoSEQ multiplex PCR; TCRdb keeps only in-frame clonotypes and omits some of them. The table records around 54,000 clones, about 89% of them present only once. The material sequenced was PBMCs, taken roughly 95 weeks after intestinal transplant. These receptor sequences come from a human patient who received an intestinal transplant, so some T cells may come from the graft donor. The CDR3 runs from the conserved cysteine through the conserved F or W. A D gene is named only where the DNA matches it firmly. Clone size, where shown, is once, few, many, or a class for clones that have expanded.

CDR3: CATLWGYGYTF
DNA: TGTGCCACACTATGGGGATACGGCTACACCTTC
J: TRBJ1-2
V: TRBV2
size: few
D: NA

CDR3: CASSSGGGHTEAFF
DNA: TGTGCCAGCAGTTCTGGAGGGGGCCACACTGAAGCTTTCTTT
J: TRBJ1-1
V: TRBV27
size: once
D: TRBD1

CDR3: CASSHPGLATDEQFF
DNA: TGCGCCAGCAGCCATCCGGGACTAGCGACAGATGAGCAGTTCTTC
J: TRBJ2-1
V: TRBV4-1
size: NA
D: TRBD2

CDR3: CASSRTGVHTIYF
DNA: TGTGCCAGCTCACGGACAGGGGTTCACACCATATATTTT
J: TRBJ1-3
V: TRBV18
size: NA
D: TRBD1

CDR3: CSVTGRHSGNTIYF
DNA: TGCAGCGTGACAGGACGGCACTCTGGAAACACCATATATTTT
J: TRBJ1-3
V: TRBV29-1
size: once
D: NA

CDR3: CASGLVLEELFF
DNA: TGTGCTAGTGGTTTGGTACTTGAGGAGCTGTTTTTT
J: TRBJ2-2
V: TRBV12-5
size: NA
D: NA

CDR3: CASSRGSGALNTEAFF
DNA: TGTGCCAGCAGCCGAGGTTCAGGGGCCTTGAACACTGAAGCTTTCTTT
J: TRBJ1-1
V: TRBV11-3
size: NA
D: NA

CDR3: CASSLEGTGDEKLFF
DNA: TGTGCCAGCAGCTTAGAGGGGACAGGGGACGAAAAACTGTTTTTT
J: TRBJ1-4
V: TRBV7-9
size: NA
D: TRBD1

CDR3: CAISVGDNYGYTF
DNA: TGTGCCATCAGTGTTGGGGATAACTATGGCTACACCTTC
J: TRBJ1-2
V: TRBV10-3
size: NA
D: NA

CDR3: CASSQKAGGFETQYF
DNA: TGTGCCAGCAGTCAAAAAGCGGGGGGATTTGAGACCCAGTACTTC
J: TRBJ2-5
V: TRBV7-2
size: NA
D: TRBD2

CDR3: CASSWTGSRETQYF
DNA: TGTGCCAGCAGCTGGACAGGTTCTAGGGAGACCCAGTACTTC
J: TRBJ2-5
V: TRBV7-2
size: NA
D: TRBD1

CDR3: CASSLFGQNTEAFF
DNA: TGTGCCAGCAGCTTGTTTGGACAGAACACTGAAGCTTTCTTT
J: TRBJ1-1
V: TRBV5-5
size: NA
D: NA

CDR3: CASRLDGLDEQFF
DNA: TGTGCCAGTAGATTGGACGGCCTCGATGAGCAGTTCTTC
J: TRBJ2-1
V: TRBV19
size: NA
D: NA

CDR3: CASSLWGLGAEQFF
DNA: TGTGCCAGCAGCTTATGGGGGCTGGGCGCTGAGCAGTTCTTC
J: TRBJ2-1
V: TRBV5-5
size: NA
D: NA

CDR3: CASGLGNQPQHF
DNA: TGTGCTAGTGGTTTGGGGAATCAGCCCCAGCATTTT
J: TRBJ1-5
V: TRBV12-5
size: NA
D: NA

CDR3: CASSAGINYGYTF
DNA: TGTGCCAGCAGCGCAGGGATAAACTATGGCTACACCTTC
J: TRBJ1-2
V: TRBV7-3
size: NA
D: NA